The 22 T cell receptor beta chains reported below all come from one sample, sequenced in a study of molecular identifiers for immune sequencing clone quantification. TCRdb re-called the PCR reads through MiXCR, storing one row per CDR3 protein. The sample has around 470,000 distinct CDR3 sequences; less than 30% are singletons. Sequenced sample: naive CD8+ T cells from blood, with Jurkat cell RNA spiked in. Subset noted: FACS-sorted CD8+CD4-CCR7+CD45RA+ naive T cells. Every receptor here comes from a human donor in good health. Some libraries in this study had Jurkat cell RNA spiked in.

This clonotype was counted between two and nine times. At one of its ends the junction is not consistent with the germline gene, which may arise from a read error. The chain couples TRBV20-1 to TRBJ2-7, with 9 bases identical to TRBD1. Germline V gene lookup returns CDR1 DFQATT and CDR2 SNEGSKA (reference sequence). The CDR3 sequence is 13 residues long. The CDR3 region is CSARTGDSYGQYF. The CDR3 bases are TGCAGCGCCCGGACAGGGGATAGCTACGGGCAGTACTTC.

This clonotype was seen only a few times. V usage is TRBV20-1 and J usage is TRBJ2-7; TRBD2 aligns across 10 bases. The CDR3 has 14 amino acids. The J segment lost 5 bases and the V segment lost 5 bases, leaving 9 bases of the junction unmatched. CDR1 is DFQATT and CDR2 is SNEGSKA in the germline V gene (reference sequence). CDR3 sequence reads: CSARGPSGSHEQYF. The CDR3 DNA follows: TGCAGTGCTCGGGGGCCTAGCGGGAGCCACGAGCAGTACTTC.

This chain links TRBV19 with TRBJ2-2; 16 bases are a match to TRBD2. Trimming cost V 3 bases and J 6 bases; bases outside gene matches: 10. Germline CDR1 LNHDA, CDR2 SQIVND (reference sequence). This CDR3 region has 19 residues. CDR3 loop: CASSIPGLAGGPDAGELFF. The CDR3 DNA reads TGTGCCAGTAGTATCCCGGGACTAGCGGGAGGGCCTGACGCCGGGGAGCTGTTTTTT.

About this clonotype itself: This may arise from a read error, as a much more abundant clone is one base away. The chain joins TRBV12-3 or TRBV12-4 to TRBJ1-1, with 8 bases aligning to TRBD1. This CDR3 contains 12 residues. The CDR3 DNA reads as TGTGCCGGCAGTATGGGACAGGTGGAAGCTTTCTTT. It encodes CAGSMGQVEAFF.

This clonotype was recorded a few times. The gene calls are TRBV27 and TRBJ1-2, with TRBD1 matching over 10 bases. The CDR3 is made up of 18 amino acids. After removal of 3 bases from V and 3 bases from J, the junction contained 13 bases not matched to a gene. Germline CDR1 reads MNHEY; CDR2 reads SMNVEV (reference sequence). The CDR3 loop is CASSFIYTTGGAHYGYTF. The CDR3 nucleotides are TGTGCCAGCAGTTTCATCTATACGACAGGGGGCGCGCACTATGGCTACACCTTC.

This clonotype was detected only a few times. A much more abundant neighbour one base away suggests this may be a read error. This chain joins TRBV7-2 and TRBJ2-3; 7 bases align to TRBD2. CDR1 and CDR2 (germline): SGHTA, FQGNSA. The V gene end was trimmed by 4 bases and the J gene end by 8 bases; junction bases not matched to a gene: 9. CDR3 size: 14 residues. This chain's CDR3 is CASSSWEGRATQYF. CDR3 bases: TGTGCCAGCAGCTCTTGGGAGGGCCGAGCTACGCAGTATTTT.

In its sample, this clonotype was seen many times. This rearrangement joins TRBV7-3 to TRBJ2-5; 8 bases are a match to TRBD1. Germline loops: CDR1 SGHTA, CDR2 FQGTGA. The V and J ends lost 3 bases and 2 bases, in that order; junction bases with no gene match: 17. The CDR3 totals 19 residues. In DNA form, the CDR3 reads TGTGCCAGCAGCTTGATTCGGACAGGGTCATTCCAGGTTCAAGAGACCCAGTACTTC. It encodes CASSLIRTGSFQVQETQYF.

This clonotype showed up just a few times. The chain links TRBV11-2 to TRBJ2-1, with a tentative D call TRBD2 (7 bases). The V gene's germline CDR1 is SGHAT and CDR2 FQNNGV. This CDR3 has 19 residues. V shed 4 bases and J shed 0 bases, with 22 bases lying between them. CDR3 sequence reads: CASSSGGGGTLSSYNEQFF. CDR3 DNA sequence: TGTGCCAGCAGCTCTGGGGGAGGGGGGACCCTCAGCTCCTACAATGAGCAGTTCTTC.

In this sample, this clonotype turned up many times. The V call is TRBV7-3, the J call TRBJ1-4; perhaps TRBD1 as D (6 bases). Trimming took off 2 bases at V and 7 bases at J, with 11 bases between the two ends. CDR1 and CDR2 (germline): SGHTA, FQGTGA. This CDR3 comprises 14 residues. In nucleotides, the CDR3 is TGTGCCAGCAGCTTACAGGGGACTCCTGAAAAACTGTTTTTT. Amino acids: CASSLQGTPEKLFF.

This rearrangement joins TRBV19 to TRBJ1-5, with D unresolved. Trimming took 1 base from V and 0 from J, leaving 7 bases between them. The CDR3 loop spans 15 amino acids. Germline V gene data show CDR1 as LNHDA and CDR2 as SQIVND (reference sequence). The CDR3 DNA reads as TGTGCCAGTAGTATAGCTCAGTTTAGCAATCAGCCCCAGCATTTT. Translating it yields CASSIAQFSNQPQHF.

This clonotype was observed at least ten times. The gene calls are TRBV7-9 and TRBJ1-5; D gene unclear. The CDR3 is 12 residues long. Germline V lookup: CDR1 SEHNR, CDR2 FQNEAQ (reference sequence). V was shortened by 4 bases and J by 5 bases, with 6 bases between the two germline ends. In DNA form, the CDR3 reads TGTGCCAGCAGCTCGACGGATCAGCCCCAGCATTTT. This codes for CASSSTDQPQHF.

This clonotype occurred many times. V gene TRBV5-5 combines with J gene TRBJ1-4; D is uncertain. Germline loops: CDR1 SGHKS, CDR2 YYEKEE (reference sequence). This CDR3 is 12 amino acids long. V was trimmed by 0 bases and J by 7 bases, leaving 4 bases between them. DNA for the CDR3: TGTGCCAGCAGCTTGGGAGTTGAAAAACTGTTTTTT. Translation: CASSLGVEKLFF. The full variable domain, in which reference TRBV5-5 and TRBJ1-4 provide the parts outside the CDR3, is DAGVTQSPTHLIKTRGQQVTLRCSPISGHKSVSWYQQVLGQGPQFIFQYYEKEERGRGNFPDRFSARQFPNYSSELNVNALLLGDSALYLCASSLGVEKLFFGSGTQLSVL.

With respect to this clonotype: At one of its ends the junction is not consistent with the germline gene, which may arise from a read error. The V gene is TRBV19, the J gene TRBJ2-7; 8 nucleotides match TRBD1. This CDR3 region has 15 residues. Germline CDR1 and CDR2: LNHDA and SQIVND (reference sequence). For the CDR3, the DNA is TGTGCCAGTAGTATTGGGCCAGGGGGCAGCTACGAGCAGTGCTTC. It encodes CASSIGPGGSYEQCF.

This clonotype was recorded at least ten times. This rearrangement joins TRBV6-5 to TRBJ1-6; D perhaps matches TRBD1 (6 bases). Trimming removed 10 bases at V and 4 bases at J, with 17 bases between. Germline V gene lookup returns CDR1 MNHEY and CDR2 SVGAGI. CDR3 length: 15 residues. The CDR3 region has the DNA TGTGCCACCTCGCCGGGGGGCTTGTATAATTCACCCCTCCACTTT. Protein sequence: CATSPGGLYNSPLHF.

This clonotype was recorded a few times. The J gene is TRBJ1-6, the V gene TRBV27; 9 bases agree with TRBD1. Germline CDR1 reads MNHEY; CDR2 reads SMNVEV (reference sequence). The CDR3 loop spans 16 amino acids. V lost 0 bases, J lost 7 bases, and 4 bases stayed unmatched. CDR3 loop: CASSLSFGQGNSPLHF. The CDR3 nucleotides are TGTGCCAGCAGTTTATCGTTCGGACAGGGGAATTCACCCCTCCACTTT.

This clonotype was observed a few times. This chain uses TRBV20-1 with TRBJ2-7, with D uncertain. The V gene's germline CDR1 is DFQATT and CDR2 SNEGSKA (reference sequence). The germline V and J ends were trimmed by 3 bases and 2 bases, with 11 bases remaining between them. The CDR3 spans 13 residues. In nucleotides, the CDR3 is TGCAGTGCTAGGGACCTGCCGACCTACGAGCAGTACTTC. Amino acid sequence: CSARDLPTYEQYF.

The table lists this clonotype with many counts. The rearrangement links TRBV5-6 to TRBJ2-7; 8 nucleotides match TRBD1. CDR1 is SGHDT, CDR2 YYEEEE, per germline. With V trimmed by 4 bases and J by 2 bases, 8 bases remained unmatched. This CDR3 has 15 residues. This CDR3 reads CASSTDRTGTYEQYF. The CDR3 DNA sequence: TGTGCCAGCAGCACTGACCGGACAGGGACCTACGAGCAGTACTTC.

Only a few counts were recorded for this clonotype. The chain is built from TRBV4-2 and TRBJ2-7, with TRBD2 identical over 9 bases. In germline, CDR1 is LGHNA, CDR2 YNFKEQ. CDR3 length equals 16 residues. V lost 3 bases, J lost 0 bases, and 6 bases stayed unmatched. The CDR3 DNA sequence: TGTGCCAGCAGCCAGGACCTTAGCGGGGGCTCCTACGAGCAGTACTTC. It specifies CASSQDLSGGSYEQYF.

The chain uses TRBV7-9 and TRBJ1-1; D remains unclear. Germline-derived CDR1 and CDR2 are SEHNR and FQNEAQ (reference sequence). The V end was cut by 5 bases, the J end by 7 bases, with 11 bases between. The CDR3 consists of 12 residues. CDR3 sequence: CASSHPGYEAFF. The CDR3 nucleotides read TGTGCCAGCAGCCATCCGGGCTATGAAGCTTTCTTT.

As regards this clonotype: Being one base from a much bigger clone, this may be a read error. The CDR3 coding sequence is TGTGCCATCAGTGAGTCGAAAGATACGCAGTATTTT. It yields the protein CAISESKDTQYF. The chain employs TRBV10-3 and TRBJ2-3; D remains ambiguous. Germline V gene data show CDR1 as ENHRY and CDR2 as SYGVKD. Trimming took 0 bases from V and 5 from J, leaving 3 bases between them. This CDR3 has 12 amino acids.

This clonotype was seen more than once but under ten times. The chain combines TRBV20-1 with TRBJ2-7; D is undetermined. Germline values: CDR1 DFQATT, CDR2 SNEGSKA (reference sequence). V lost 0 bases and J 0 bases, leaving 6 bases between the germline ends. The CDR3 covers 13 residues. CDR3 coding DNA: TGCAGTGCTAGAGACAGTAACTCCTACGAGCAGTACTTC. Residues: CSARDSNSYEQYF.

Points on this clonotype: A single base separates this from a much larger clone, so it may be a read error. The rearrangement links TRBV4-1 to TRBJ1-3; no reliable D call. The germline V gene encodes CDR1 MGHRA and CDR2 YSYEKL. CDR3 length: 15 residues. Trimming shortened V by 6 bases and J by 0 bases, and 12 bases separated the two germline ends. The CDR3 nucleotides read TGCGCCAGCAGACAGACCAAACTCTCTGGAAACACCATATATTTT. It codes for CASRQTKLSGNTIYF.